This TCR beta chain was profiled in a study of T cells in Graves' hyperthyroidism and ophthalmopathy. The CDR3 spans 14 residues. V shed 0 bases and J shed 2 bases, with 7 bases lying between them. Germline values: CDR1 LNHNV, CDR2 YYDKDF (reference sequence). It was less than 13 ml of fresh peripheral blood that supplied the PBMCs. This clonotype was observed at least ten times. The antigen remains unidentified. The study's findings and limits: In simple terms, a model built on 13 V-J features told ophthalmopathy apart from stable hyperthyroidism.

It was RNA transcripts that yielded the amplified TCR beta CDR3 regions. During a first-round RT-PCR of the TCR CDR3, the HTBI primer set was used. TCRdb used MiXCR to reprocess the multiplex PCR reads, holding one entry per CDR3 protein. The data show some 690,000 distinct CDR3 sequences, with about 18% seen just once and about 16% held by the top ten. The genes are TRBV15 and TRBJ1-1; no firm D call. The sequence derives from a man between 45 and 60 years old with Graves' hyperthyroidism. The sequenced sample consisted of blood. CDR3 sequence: CATSRDLTNTEAFF. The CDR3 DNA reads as TGTGCCACCAGCAGAGATCTTACTAACACTGAAGCTTTCTTT. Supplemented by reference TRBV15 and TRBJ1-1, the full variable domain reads DAMVIQNPRYQVTQFGKPVTLSCSQTLNHNVMYWYQQKSSQAPKLLFHYYDKDFNNEADTPDNFQSRRPNTSFCFLDIRSPGLGDTAMYLCATSRDLTNTEAFFGQGTRLTVV.